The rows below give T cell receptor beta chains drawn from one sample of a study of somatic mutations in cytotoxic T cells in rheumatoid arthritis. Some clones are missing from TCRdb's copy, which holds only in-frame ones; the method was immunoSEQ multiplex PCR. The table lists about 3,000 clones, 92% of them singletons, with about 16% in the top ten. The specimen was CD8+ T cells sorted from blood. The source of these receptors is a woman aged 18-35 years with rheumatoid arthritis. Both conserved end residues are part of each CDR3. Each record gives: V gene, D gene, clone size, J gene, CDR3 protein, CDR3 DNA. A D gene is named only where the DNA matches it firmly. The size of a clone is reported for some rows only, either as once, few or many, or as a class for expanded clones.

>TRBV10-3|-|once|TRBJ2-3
CAISPNAEITDTQYF
TGTGCCATCAGTCCCAACGCGGAAATCACAGATACGCAGTATTTT
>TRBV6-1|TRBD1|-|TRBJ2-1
CASSEDDRGSYNEQFF
TGTGCCAGCAGTGAGGACGACAGGGGCAGCTACAATGAGCAGTTCTTC
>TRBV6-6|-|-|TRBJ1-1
CASKMGGNTEAFF
TGTGCCAGCAAAATGGGGGGGAACACTGAAGCTTTCTTT
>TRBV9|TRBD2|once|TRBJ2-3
CASSVAGGGATDTQYF
TGTGCCAGCAGCGTAGCTGGCGGGGGGGCGACAGATACGCAGTATTTT
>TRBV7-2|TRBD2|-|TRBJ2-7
CASSLSSSGEARYEQYF
TGTGCCAGCAGCTTATCCTCTAGCGGGGAGGCAAGGTACGAGCAGTACTTC
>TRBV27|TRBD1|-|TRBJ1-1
CASSSWDRGDRSLTFF
TGTGCCAGCAGTTCATGGGACAGGGGCGATCGTAGTCTTACTTTCTTT
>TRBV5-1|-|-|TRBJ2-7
CASSSPGGGVAYEQYF
TGCGCCAGCAGCAGTCCTGGCGGGGGCGTCGCCTACGAGCAGTACTTC
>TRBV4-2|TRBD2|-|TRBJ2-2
CASSQEAAGGSTGELFF
TGTGCCAGCAGCCAAGAGGCGGCGGGGGGTAGCACCGGGGAGCTGTTTTTT
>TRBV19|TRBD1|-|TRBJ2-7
CASSIAGTGSYEQYF
TGTGCCAGTAGTATCGCCGGGACAGGGTCCTACGAGCAGTACTTC
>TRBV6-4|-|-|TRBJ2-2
CASAASNTGELFF
TGTGCCAGCGCGGCTTCCAACACCGGGGAGCTGTTTTTT
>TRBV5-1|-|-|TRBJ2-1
CASSFLGEQFF
TGCGCCAGCAGCTTCCTAGGCGAGCAGTTCTTC
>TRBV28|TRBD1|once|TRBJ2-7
CASTGGRTGSYEQYF
TGTGCCAGCACAGGGGGTCGGACAGGGTCCTACGAGCAGTACTTC
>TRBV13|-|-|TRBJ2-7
CASSSVGRADDEQYF
TGTGCCAGCAGCTCCGTGGGTCGAGCGGACGACGAGCAGTACTTC
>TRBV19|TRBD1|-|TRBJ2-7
CASGSGTVNEQYF
TGTGCCAGTGGATCCGGGACAGTCAACGAGCAGTACTTC
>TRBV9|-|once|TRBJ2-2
CASSVGQSNTGELFF
TGTGCCAGCAGCGTAGGACAGTCGAACACCGGGGAGCTGTTTTTT
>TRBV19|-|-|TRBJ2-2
CASSIRGGTGELFF
TGTGCCAGTAGTATCAGGGGTGGGACCGGGGAGCTGTTTTTT
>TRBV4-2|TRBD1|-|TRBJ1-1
CASSLGTGWTEAFF
TGTGCCAGCAGCCTGGGGACAGGGTGGACTGAAGCTTTCTTT
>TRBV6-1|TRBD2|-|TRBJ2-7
CASSESSGGSYEQYF
TGTGCCAGCAGTGAGTCAAGCGGGGGCTCCTACGAGCAGTACTTC
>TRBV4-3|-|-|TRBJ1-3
CASSQASGGNTIYF
TGCGCCAGCAGCCAAGCTTCGGGAGGAAACACCATATATTTT
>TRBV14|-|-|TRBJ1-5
CASSSGSGNQPQHF
TGTGCCAGCAGCAGCGGTTCGGGCAATCAGCCCCAGCATTTT
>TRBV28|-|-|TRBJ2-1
CASSLEVSGHNEQFF
TGTGCCAGCAGTTTAGAGGTTTCTGGCCACAATGAGCAGTTCTTC
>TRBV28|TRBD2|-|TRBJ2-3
CASSKTSENTDTQYF
TGTGCCAGCAGTAAGACTAGCGAGAACACAGATACGCAGTATTTT
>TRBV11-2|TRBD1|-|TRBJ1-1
CASSLYGTGLFAEAFF
TGTGCCAGCAGCCTTTACGGGACAGGGCTTTTCGCAGAAGCTTTCTTT
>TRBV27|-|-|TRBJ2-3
CASSISGSTDTQYF
TGTGCCAGCAGTATATCCGGGTCCACAGATACGCAGTATTTT
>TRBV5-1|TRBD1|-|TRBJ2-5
CASSSLTGGEETQYF
TGCGCCAGCAGCTCACTGACAGGGGGGGAAGAGACCCAGTACTTC
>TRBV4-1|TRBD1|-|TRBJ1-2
CASSQLQGEYGYTF
TGCGCCAGCAGCCAATTACAGGGGGAATATGGCTACACCTTC
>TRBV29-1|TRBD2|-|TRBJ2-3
CSVEGLAGGGSTDTQYF
TGCAGCGTGGAGGGACTAGCGGGGGGAGGAAGCACAGATACGCAGTATTTT
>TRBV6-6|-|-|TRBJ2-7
CASSLRGHEQYF
TGTGCCAGCAGTTTAAGGGGACACGAGCAGTACTTC
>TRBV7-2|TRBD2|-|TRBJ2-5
CASSLVRGGRETQYF
TGTGCCAGCAGCCTAGTGCGGGGGGGCCGGGAGACCCAGTACTTC
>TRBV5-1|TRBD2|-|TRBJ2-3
CASSLAGAGAGDTQYF
TGCGCCAGCAGCTTGGCCGGAGCGGGGGCAGGGGATACGCAGTATTTT
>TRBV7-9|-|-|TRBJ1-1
CASSSQGNTEAFF
TGTGCCAGCAGCTCTCAGGGGAACACTGAAGCTTTCTTT
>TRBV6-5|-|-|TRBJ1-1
CASSPGAGFTEAFF
TGTGCCAGCAGTCCAGGGGCTGGGTTCACTGAAGCTTTCTTT
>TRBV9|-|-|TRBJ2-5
CASSAWDSETQYF
TGTGCCAGCAGCGCTTGGGACTCGGAGACCCAGTACTTC
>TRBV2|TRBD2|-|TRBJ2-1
CASISGRAGNEQFF
TGTGCCAGCATCAGCGGGAGGGCGGGCAATGAGCAGTTCTTC
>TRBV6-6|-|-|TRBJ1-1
CASSYSTGTEAFF
TGTGCCAGCAGTTACTCGACGGGGACTGAAGCTTTCTTT
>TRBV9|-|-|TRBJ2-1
CASSSGLASSYNEQFF
TGTGCCAGCAGCTCGGGACTCGCAAGCTCCTACAATGAGCAGTTCTTC
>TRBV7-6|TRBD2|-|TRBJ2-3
CASSLESSGGTDTQYF
TGTGCCAGCAGCTTAGAGTCTAGCGGTGGCACAGATACGCAGTATTTT
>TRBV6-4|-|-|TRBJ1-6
CASWRRINSPLHF
TGTGCCAGCTGGAGGCGGATTAATTCACCCCTCCACTTT
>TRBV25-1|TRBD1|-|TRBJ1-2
CASSWTGNGYTF
TGTGCCAGCAGTTGGACAGGGAATGGCTACACCTTC
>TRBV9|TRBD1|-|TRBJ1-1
CASSVGQGAWGTEAFF
TGTGCCAGCAGCGTCGGACAGGGGGCTTGGGGCACTGAAGCTTTCTTT